The clone carrying this T cell receptor (beta chain) was counted at least ten times. This sample was taken from a study of control samples from healthy donors and cancer patients. Assay used: immunoSEQ multiplex PCR; TCRdb lists only in-frame clones, some missing. The repertoire includes 170,000 or so clones, about 91% of them detected once, and around 2.2% sits in the top ten. This CDR3 has 17 amino acids. Looked up from germline, CDR1 is SEHNR and CDR2 is FQNEAQ (reference sequence). After removal of 4 bases from V and 0 bases from J, the junction contained 8 bases not matched to a gene. The TCR originated in a middle-aged woman in good health. This chain links TRBV7-9 with TRBJ1-3; 8 bases are a match to TRBD1. Source material: blood. CDR3 coding DNA: TGTGCCAGCAGCTACCAGGGACAGGCGCTCTCTGGAAACACCATATATTTT. It specifies CASSYQGQALSGNTIYF.